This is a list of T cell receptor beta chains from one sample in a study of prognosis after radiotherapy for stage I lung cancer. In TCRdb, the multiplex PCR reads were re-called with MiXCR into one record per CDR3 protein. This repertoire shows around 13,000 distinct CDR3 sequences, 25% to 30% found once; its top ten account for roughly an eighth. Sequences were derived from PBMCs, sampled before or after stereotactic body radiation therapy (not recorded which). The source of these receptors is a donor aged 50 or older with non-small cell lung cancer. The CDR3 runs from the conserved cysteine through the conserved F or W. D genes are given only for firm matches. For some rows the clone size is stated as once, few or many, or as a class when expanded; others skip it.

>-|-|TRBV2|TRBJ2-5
TGTGCCAGCAGAGAACCTCCGGGACGCGCGGGGACACAAGAGACCCAGTACTTC
CASREPPGRAGTQETQYF
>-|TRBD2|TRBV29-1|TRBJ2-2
TGCATCGCCCGGGGCCTAGCGGGGGGACACACCGGGGAGCTGTTTTTT
CIARGLAGGHTGELFF
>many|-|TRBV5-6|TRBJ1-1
TGTGCCAGCAGCTTCACAGGGACGCCCGATGAAGCTTTCTTT
CASSFTGTPDEAFF
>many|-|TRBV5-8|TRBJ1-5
TGTGCCAGCAGCCCGGTGGTCAATAGCAATCAGCCCCAGCATTTT
CASSPVVNSNQPQHF
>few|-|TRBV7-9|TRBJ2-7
TGTGCCAGCAGCTTAAATCCCTCTAACATACCGTTGGGCTACGAGCAGTACTTC
CASSLNPSNIPLGYEQYF
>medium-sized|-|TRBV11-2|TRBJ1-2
TGTGCCAGCAGCAAAGCCTGGACAGCTCTTAACTATGGCTACACCTTC
CASSKAWTALNYGYTF
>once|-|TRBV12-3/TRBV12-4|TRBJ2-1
TGTGCCAGCAGTCCAACAGGAGCCCAAAAGCAGTTCTTC
CASSPTGAQKQFF
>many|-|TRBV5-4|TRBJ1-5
TGTGCCAGCAGCTCAGGGGCGCCAGATCAGCCCCAGCATTTT
CASSSGAPDQPQHF
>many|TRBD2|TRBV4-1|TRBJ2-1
TGCGCCAGCAGCCAAGTTCCTAGCGGGGGTTACAATGAGCAGTTCTTC
CASSQVPSGGYNEQFF
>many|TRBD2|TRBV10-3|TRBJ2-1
TGTGCCATCAGTGACACTAGCGGGAGGGCCGGTGTCAATGAGCAGTTCTTC
CAISDTSGRAGVNEQFF
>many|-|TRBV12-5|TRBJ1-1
TGTGCTAGTGGTTTGGTGCGGATGAACACTGAAGCTTTCTTT
CASGLVRMNTEAFF
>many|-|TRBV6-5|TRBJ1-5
TGTGCCAGCAGTTCGAGTCAGCCCCAGCATTTT
CASSSSQPQHF
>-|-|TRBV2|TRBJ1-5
TGTGCCAGCAGTGAATCGATGGTAGGGGTTTTATATCAGCCCCAGCATTTT
CASSESMVGVLYQPQHF
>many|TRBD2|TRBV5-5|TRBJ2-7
TGTGCCAGCAGCCTACCGACTAGCGGGAGTCTGTCCTACGAGCAGTACTTC
CASSLPTSGSLSYEQYF
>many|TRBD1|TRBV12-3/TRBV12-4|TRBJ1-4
TGTGCCAGCAGTACCAGGGGGCGAGGTGAAAAACTGTTTTTT
CASSTRGRGEKLFF
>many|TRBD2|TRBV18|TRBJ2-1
TGTGCCAGCTCCGCCGGGGGGGCCGGCAATGAGCAGTTCTTC
CASSAGGAGNEQFF
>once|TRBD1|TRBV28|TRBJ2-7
TGTGCCAGCAGAAAGGACAGGTTGCCCTACGAGCAGTACTTC
CASRKDRLPYEQYF
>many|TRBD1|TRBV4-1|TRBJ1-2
TGCGCCAGCAGCACGACAGGGGATATTCATGGCTACACCTTC
CASSTTGDIHGYTF
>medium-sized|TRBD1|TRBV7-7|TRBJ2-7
TGTGCTAGCAGCCAGGGACAGGGAGCCTACGAGCAGTACTTC
CASSQGQGAYEQYF
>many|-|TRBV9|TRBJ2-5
TGTGCCAGCAGCCCCCTTCCAGAGGGACCATGGGAGACCCAGTACTTC
CASSPLPEGPWETQYF
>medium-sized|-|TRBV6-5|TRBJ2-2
TGTGCCAGCAGTTACCGCAAGGCGGGCAGATCGAACACCGGGGAGCTGTTTTTT
CASSYRKAGRSNTGELFF
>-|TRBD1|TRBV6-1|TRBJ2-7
TGTGCCAGCAGTGCAGGGACAGGGGGATTCAACGGGCAGTACTTC
CASSAGTGGFNGQYF
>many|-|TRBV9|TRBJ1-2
TGTGCCAGCAGCCCATCGGTGGAAGGCGGATATGGCTACACCTTC
CASSPSVEGGYGYTF
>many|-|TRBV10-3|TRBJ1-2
TGTGCCATCAGGCCACAGGCCCAGCCGGGCTATGGCTACACCTTC
CAIRPQAQPGYGYTF
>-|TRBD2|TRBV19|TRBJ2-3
TGTGCCAGTAGTACTCCTCGACTAGCGGGCACAGATACGCAGTATTTT
CASSTPRLAGTDTQYF
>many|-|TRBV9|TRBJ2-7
TGTGCCAGCAGCGAGAGTCCCCTAGCGAGAACGGAAGAGCAGTACTTC
CASSESPLARTEEQYF
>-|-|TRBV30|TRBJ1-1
TGTGCCAGGAGGGCCCCAGGGTTGCAACGGGCTTTCTTT
CARRAPGLQRAFF
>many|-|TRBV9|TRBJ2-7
TGTGCCAGCAACCCGGACAGATCCTACGAGCAGTACTTC
CASNPDRSYEQYF
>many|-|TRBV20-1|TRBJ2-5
TGCAGTGCTGCATCAGAGACCCAGTACTTC
CSAASETQYF
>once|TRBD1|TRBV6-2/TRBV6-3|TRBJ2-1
TGTGCCAGCAAAAGTCAACAGGGGGACTCCTACAATGAGCAATTCTTC
CASKSQQGDSYNEQFF
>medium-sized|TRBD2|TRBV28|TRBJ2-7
TGTGCCAGCAGGCAGCGGGAGGGCCCCGAGCAGTACTTC
CASRQREGPEQYF
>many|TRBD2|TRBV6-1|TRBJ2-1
TGTGCCAGCACCTTCGAGTGGGGGGGGTACAATGAGCAGTTCTTC
CASTFEWGGYNEQFF
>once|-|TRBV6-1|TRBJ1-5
TGTGCAAACAGTCGAGGACAAGGGGACCAGCCCCAGCATTTT
CANSRGQGDQPQHF
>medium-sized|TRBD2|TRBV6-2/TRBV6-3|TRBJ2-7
TGTGCCAGCAGTTACCTCGGGAGGGCCGACTACGAGCAGTACTTC
CASSYLGRADYEQYF
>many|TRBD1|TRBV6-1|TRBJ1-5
TGTGCCAGCAGGGGACAGAGATCCAGCAATCAGCCCCAGCATTTT
CASRGQRSSNQPQHF
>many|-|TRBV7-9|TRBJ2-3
TGTGCCAGCAGCTTGCTAGCTGCTAGCACAGATACGCAGTATTTT
CASSLLAASTDTQYF
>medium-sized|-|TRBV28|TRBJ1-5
TGTGCCAGCAGTTTATCAGGGGCCAGGCAGCCCCAGCATTTT
CASSLSGARQPQHF